What follows is one T cell receptor (beta chain) and its context. The target antigen is unknown. These data come from a study of CD8 T cells in Susac syndrome. Turning to the study itself: Active disease was present in five or six of the sequenced Susac syndrome patients, whereas fewer than ten of them were in remission.

Random-hexamer reverse transcription was applied to roughly 0.5 to 1 ug RNA. Amplification of the TCR beta CDR3 was carried out by immunoSEQ multiplex PCR, which spanned a total of 54 Vbeta and 13 Jbeta segments. TCRdb recomputed calls from the immunoSEQ multiplex PCR reads with MiXCR, one row per CDR3 protein. The sample gives about 150,000 distinct CDR3 sequences, about 95% of which show up once; approximately 0.15% is in the top ten. General study results and limits: That the number of individuals in its TCR sequencing and HLA analysis was relatively small was acknowledged by the study.

Negative isolation was applied to CD8+ and CD4+ T cells, and FACS enrichment was applied to TEMRA cells. Germline trimming cut 6 bases from V and 8 bases from J; bases unmatched to any gene: 7. This CDR3 spans 14 amino acids. Sequencing used CD4+ T cells from PBMCs. The receptor was derived from a human donor with Susac syndrome. The chain recombines TRBV12-3 or TRBV12-4 with TRBJ1-6, with 7 positions matching TRBD1. The CDR3, as DNA: TGTGCCAGCAGCCCGGACAGGAACTATTCACCCCTCCACTTT. Translating gives CASSPDRNYSPLHF.